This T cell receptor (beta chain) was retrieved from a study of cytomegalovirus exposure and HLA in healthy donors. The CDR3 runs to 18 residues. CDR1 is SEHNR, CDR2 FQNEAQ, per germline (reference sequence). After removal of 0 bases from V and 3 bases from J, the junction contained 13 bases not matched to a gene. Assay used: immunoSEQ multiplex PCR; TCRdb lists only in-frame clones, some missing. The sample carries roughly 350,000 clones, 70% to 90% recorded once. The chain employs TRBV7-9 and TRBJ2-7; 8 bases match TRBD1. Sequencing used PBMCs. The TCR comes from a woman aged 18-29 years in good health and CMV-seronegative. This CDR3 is CASSLAALRGTGHYEQYF. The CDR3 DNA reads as TGTGCCAGCAGCTTAGCGGCTTTAAGGGGGACAGGACACTACGAGCAGTACTTC.